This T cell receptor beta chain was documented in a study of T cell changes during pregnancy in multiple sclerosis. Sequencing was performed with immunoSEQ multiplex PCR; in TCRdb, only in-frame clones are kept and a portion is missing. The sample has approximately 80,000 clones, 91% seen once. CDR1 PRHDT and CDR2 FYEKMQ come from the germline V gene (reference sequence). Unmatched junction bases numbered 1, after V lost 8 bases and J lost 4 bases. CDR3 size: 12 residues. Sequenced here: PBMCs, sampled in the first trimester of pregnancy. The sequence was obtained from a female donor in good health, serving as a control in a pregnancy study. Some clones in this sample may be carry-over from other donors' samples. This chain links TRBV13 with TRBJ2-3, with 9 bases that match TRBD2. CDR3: CASAGGADTQYF. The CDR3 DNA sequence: TGTGCCAGCGCGGGGGGGGCAGATACGCAGTATTTT. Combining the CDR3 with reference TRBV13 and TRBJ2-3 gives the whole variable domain AAGVIQSPRHLIKEKRETATLKCYPIPRHDTVYWYQQGPGQDPQFLISFYEKMQSDKGSIPDRFSAQQFSDYHSELNMSSLELGDSALYFCASAGGADTQYFGPGTRLTVL.